This T cell receptor beta chain was obtained from a study of blood T cell repertoires in COVID-19. This CDR3 is built from 15 residues. The V and J ends lost 5 bases and 0 bases respectively, with 11 bases between them. Germline CDR1 and CDR2: SGHTA and FQGNSA. Data came from immunoSEQ multiplex PCR; TCRdb stores just in-frame clones and leaves some out. The table records some 270,000 clones, 89% of them present only once. What the recovered Cohort 3 donors had was two negative PCRs, clearance, or symptom resolution. This clonotype was obtained from a woman in her 40s who had recovered from COVID-19. This sequence joins TRBV7-2 and TRBJ1-3, with D tentatively TRBD1 (6 bases). Sequencing used PBMCs or T cells enriched from blood (not recorded which). The CDR3 reads CASSLGHGSGNTIYF. In nucleotides, the CDR3 is TGTGCCAGCAGCCTGGGACACGGCTCTGGAAACACCATATATTTT.